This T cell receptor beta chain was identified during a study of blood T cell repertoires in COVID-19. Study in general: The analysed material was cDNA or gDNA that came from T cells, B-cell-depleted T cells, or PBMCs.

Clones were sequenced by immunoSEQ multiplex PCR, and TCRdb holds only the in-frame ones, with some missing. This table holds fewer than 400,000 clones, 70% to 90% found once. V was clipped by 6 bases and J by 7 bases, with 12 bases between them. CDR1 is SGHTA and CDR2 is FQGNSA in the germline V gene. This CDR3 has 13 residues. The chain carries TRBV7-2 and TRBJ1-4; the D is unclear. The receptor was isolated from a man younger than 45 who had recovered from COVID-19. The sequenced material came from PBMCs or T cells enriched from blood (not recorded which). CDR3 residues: CASRAYSGEKLFF. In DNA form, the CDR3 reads TGTGCCAGCAGGGCGTACAGCGGTGAAAAACTGTTTTTT.